The sequence of this T cell receptor (beta chain) was determined in a study of beta chain features in type 1 diabetes (dated by TCRdb to between 2017 and 2018). Describing the broader study: Mean age, gender distribution, total cell number and subset yield were not different between patients and healthy donors. The study compared TCRB repertoires of sorted circulating CD4+ T cell subsets between recently diagnosed type 1 diabetes patients and matched healthy donors. A total of roughly 100,000,000 sorted cells were examined across all samples, and the number of cells per subset was strongly correlated with RNA yield. Whereas all 30 or so donors provided naive and central memory subsets, regulatory and stem cell-like memory subsets were isolated from just 8 patients and about 8 healthy donors. What the research found in general, with its limitations: At VDJ recombination sites, patients with type 1 diabetes made fewer insertions and deleted more nucleotides, a pattern implying thymic rearrangement abnormalities. The naive, central memory and regulatory TCRB repertoires appeared to resemble one another more closely among patients than among healthy donors. PCR might favor shorter templates, but patient and control samples were amplified and corrected together, so any skew would affect both groups equally. Because the HLA sub-analyses included only small numbers of individuals, any influence of HLA type on TCRB rearrangement was left unresolved. Sequencing cDNA rather than genomic DNA could over-represent highly expressing activated cells, although activation and CD3 levels did not differ between groups. In all four CD4+ subsets, TCRB CDR3 length was moderately but significantly shorter in type 1 diabetes patients.

V is reduced by 2 bases and J by 7 bases, leaving a spacing of 18 bases between them. Inclusive of the bounding cysteine and phenylalanine, the CDR3 is 15 residues long. Left in the record is the CDR3 DNA by itself, 45 bases read in frame from the first base. CDR1 and CDR2, per the germline V gene, are ENHRY and SYGVKD. The High Capacity cDNA Reverse Transcription Kit was used to reverse transcribe all of the isolated RNA, meaning that expressed TCRB transcripts were what got sequenced. Deep immunoSEQ sequencing was performed on naive, central memory and regulatory T cell samples, with an average of roughly 3.5 million total reads per sample. After sorted cells were lysed in RLT buffer, RNA was extracted with DNase-treated RNeasy Micro or Mini kits, with the choice depending on cell number. To prevent cross-contamination, each cell subset was processed individually, whereas patient and healthy donor samples were processed jointly. TCRB sequences were amplified from cDNA with the immunoSEQ multiplex PCR, producing 87-bp fragments spanning the CDR3 region. The amplicons were sequenced using the Illumina HiSeq platform. The study's own analysis went as follows. Synthetic template baselines were used to correct PCR bias computationally, reads within Hamming distance 2 were collapsed, and singletons that could not be merged were discarded. Reads were aligned against IMGT to assign V, D and J genes, CDR3 length and insertions or deletions at six rearrangement sites. Within each subset, clonotype counts were normalized to the number of sorted cells before true diversity and Gini coefficients were calculated with the tcR R package. The overlap coefficient, calculated on TCRB nucleotide sequences, was used to quantify repertoire sharing. Out-of-frame TCRB sequences from naive cells were analyzed to stand in for the pre-selection repertoire. TCRdb re-hosts the immuneACCESS table, in-frame sequences only. Its copies lack some clones; in the studies checked, an unresolved V gene accounts for under half of them, and the cause for the rest is not known. D and trimming were read from the DNA, whereas the V and J calls and clone size are those reported in that table. The sample data list a few hundred thousand clones, and roughly 14% of these were observed just once. The top ten clonotypes cover 0.015% of the sample.

This clone was counted only a few times. What antigen it recognizes has not been identified. No qualities accompany the bases; no much larger clone lies one base away. Each donor gave one peripheral blood draw, averaging approximately 0.11 L, which was collected into heparinised tubes. A BD FACSAria II and a panel including CD45RO, CCR7, CD25, CD127, CD95 and CD27 were used to sort naive, central memory, regulatory and stem cell-like memory CD4+ T cells. Every sorted population had a purity above 95%. PBMCs were isolated immediately by Lymphoprep density gradient centrifugation and stained directly without culture. So that batch effects would be minimized, each experiment stained and sorted samples in pairs, pairing one healthy donor with one patient.

The clonotype was recovered from a woman between 18 and 29 years old with type 1 diabetes. The specimen sequenced was naive CD4+ T cells from blood. Per the publication, the cell subset or site label means: true naive CD4+ T cells. The chain is made from TRBV10-3 and TRBJ2-7; a weak D assignment points to TRBD2 (6 bases agree). The encoded CDR3 is CAISEESGLNTEQYF. DNA sequence: TGTGCCATCAGTGAGGAATCGGGACTCAATACAGAGCAGTACTTC.